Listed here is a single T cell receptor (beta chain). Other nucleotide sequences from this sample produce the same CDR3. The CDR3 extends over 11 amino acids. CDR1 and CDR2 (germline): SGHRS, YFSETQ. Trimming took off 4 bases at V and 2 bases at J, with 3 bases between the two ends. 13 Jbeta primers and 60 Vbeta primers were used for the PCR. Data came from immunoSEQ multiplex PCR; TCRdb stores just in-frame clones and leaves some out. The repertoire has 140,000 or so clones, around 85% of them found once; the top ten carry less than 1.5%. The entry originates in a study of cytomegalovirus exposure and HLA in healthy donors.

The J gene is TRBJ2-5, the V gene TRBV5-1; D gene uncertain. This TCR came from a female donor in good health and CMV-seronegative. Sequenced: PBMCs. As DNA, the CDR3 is TGCGCCAGCAGCCTACAAGAGACCCAGTACTTC. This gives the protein CASSLQETQYF.